This T cell receptor (beta chain) was recovered during a study of CD8+ T cells in alopecia areata. cDNA reverse transcribed from extracted RNA served as the sequencing template. Profiling relied on immunoSEQ multiplex PCR, and the TCRdb table lists in-frame clones only, not all of them. The data contain under 350,000 clones, over 45% of them singletons. Treatment in this sample: oral pan-JAK inhibitor, 5-10 mg twice daily. The sequence derives from a human donor with alopecia areata. The sample in question was CD4+ T cells sorted from blood, obtained at week 24, from a patient treated with tofacitinib.

CDR3 in amino acids: CSVEEQTNTEAFF. CDR3 nucleotides: TGCAGCGTTGAAGAACAGACAAACACTGAAGCTTTCTTT. The chain joins TRBV29-1 to TRBJ1-1; D is uncertain. V was clipped by 0 bases and J by 2 bases, with 7 bases between them. This CDR3 contains 13 residues. Germline values: CDR1 SQVTM, CDR2 ANQGSEA.